The T cell receptor (beta chain) described here comes from a study of blood T cells in healthy people across ages. CDR1 is SQVTM, CDR2 ANQGSEA, per germline. V lost 0 bases, J lost 1 base, and 6 bases lay in between. This CDR3 is 14 amino acids long. Study results and caveats: Nothing was known about donor CMV status, and this possibly confounded expanded clonotype changes. Whereas aged donors had fewer naive CD4+ cells, long-lived donors had more of them and higher diversity.

As to this clonotype: What it recognizes is unknown.

PCR was performed a second time for about 7 to 11 cycles using a sample-barcoded 5' primer and a J-beta primer mix. TCRdb itself ran the 5' RACE reads through MiXCR, one entry per CDR3 protein. Counted here are roughly 550,000 distinct CDR3 sequences, under 30% occurring once; the ten biggest clones make up roughly 9.4%. The data were also submitted as part of a second study, on T cells of mothers and their children.

The material sequenced was blood. This clonotype was sampled from a boy aged 5-17 years in good health. This chain joins TRBV29-1 and TRBJ2-2; no clear D gene. In nucleotides, the CDR3 is TGCAGCGTTGAAGATCATGGGAACACCGGGGAGCTGTTTTTT. Its protein is CSVEDHGNTGELFF.